These 10 T cell receptor beta chains originate from one sample sequenced in a study of T cell changes during pregnancy in multiple sclerosis. The protocol was immunoSEQ multiplex PCR, while the TCRdb copy is restricted to in-frame clones and leaves out a portion. The sample has some 80,000 clones; about 93% are singletons. Here the sequenced sample was CD4+ T cells from peripheral blood mononuclear cells, taken after pregnancy. The receptor source for this set is a female donor with multiple sclerosis, enrolled in a pregnancy study.

This clone was found a few times. The V and J genes are TRBV4-1 and TRBJ1-4; weak D call: TRBD1 (5 bases). The CDR3 consists of 13 residues. Between the trimmed V and J ends, which lost 4 bases and 5 bases, there was a span of 8 bases. CDR1 is MGHRA, CDR2 YSYEKL, per germline. This CDR3 is CASSRQRNEKLFF. The CDR3 coding sequence is TGCGCCAGCAGCCGACAGCGAAATGAAAAACTGTTTTTT.

The rearrangement uses TRBV6-6 and TRBJ1-6; the D is unclear. V lost 3 bases, J lost 6 bases, and 12 bases lay in between. The CDR3 spans 15 residues. Germline CDR1 reads MNHNY; CDR2 reads SVGAGI (reference sequence). For the CDR3, the DNA is TGTGCCAGCAGTTATGGAGGGAGGAGTAATTCACCCCTCCACTTT. This encodes CASSYGGRSNSPLHF.

The chain links TRBV6-6 to TRBJ2-7; weak D call: TRBD1 (6 bases). The CDR3 sequence is 15 residues long. Germline V lookup: CDR1 MNHNY, CDR2 SVGAGI (reference sequence). V shed 4 bases and J shed 2 bases, with 15 bases lying between them. DNA for the CDR3: TGTGCCAGCAGTTTTCAGACAGGTCGACCCTACGAGCAGTACTTC. This translates into CASSFQTGRPYEQYF.

The chain uses TRBV4-1 and TRBJ2-3; a possible D gene is TRBD1 (5 bases). Germline-derived CDR1 and CDR2 are MGHRA and YSYEKL. V lost 1 base and J lost 0, with 8 bases in between. The CDR3 loop spans 15 amino acids. CDR3 in amino acids: CASSQVSGSTDTQYF. Here the CDR3 DNA reads TGCGCCAGCAGCCAAGTTTCAGGGAGCACAGATACGCAGTATTTT.

This chain connects TRBV19 to TRBJ1-5; TRBD1 is a possible D gene (5 bases). Trimming pared 4 bases from V and 4 bases from J, leaving 11 bases between. The germline CDR1 and CDR2 sequences are LNHDA and SQIVND (reference sequence). The length of the CDR3 is 14 residues. The CDR3 DNA reads TGTGCCAGTAGTACGAAGCGGGGGAATCAGCCCCAGCATTTT. It specifies CASSTKRGNQPQHF.

This chain joins TRBV5-1 and TRBJ1-4, with TRBD1 matching over 8 bases. V lost 5 bases, J lost 4 bases, and 4 bases stayed unmatched. CDR1 is SGHRS and CDR2 is YFSETQ in the germline V gene. The CDR3 covers 14 residues. CDR3 bases: TGCGCCAGCAGACAGGGACAGGTTAATGAAAAACTGTTTTTT. Translated: CASRQGQVNEKLFF.

This clone has only a few counts. The chain couples TRBV25-1 to TRBJ1-4, with D unresolved. Germline V gene lookup returns CDR1 MGHDK and CDR2 SYGVNS. CDR3 size: 15 residues. V was cut by 1 base and J by 7 bases, with 13 bases left in between. The CDR3 DNA reads TGTGCCAGCAGTGAATCGTGGCCTCTAGGTGAAAAACTGTTTTTT. It is translated as CASSESWPLGEKLFF. The variable domain in full, with the rest retrieved from reference TRBV25-1 and TRBJ1-4, is EADIYQTPRYLVIGTGKKITLECSQTMGHDKMYWYQQDPGMELHLIHYSYGVNSTEKGDLSSESTVSRIRTEHFPLTLESARPSHTSQYLCASSESWPLGEKLFFGSGTQLSVL.

The chain is built from TRBV5-1 and TRBJ2-6, with D possibly TRBD1 on 6 matching bases. The CDR3 runs to 18 residues. Trimming left V 0 bases short and J 2 bases short, with 15 bases between. CDR1 is SGHRS, CDR2 YFSETQ, per germline. Here the CDR3 reads CASSLGATGYPGANVLTF. The CDR3 bases are TGCGCCAGCAGCTTGGGGGCCACAGGGTACCCTGGGGCCAACGTCCTGACTTTC.

V usage is TRBV5-1 and J usage is TRBJ2-2; D is possibly TRBD2 (5 bases). From germline, CDR1 is SGHRS and CDR2 YFSETQ. The CDR3 extends over 16 amino acids. Trimming removed 0 bases from V and 0 bases from J, with 9 bases in between. The DNA for the CDR3 is TGCGCCAGCAGCTTGGGTACGGGATCGAACACCGGGGAGCTGTTTTTT. This sequence encodes CASSLGTGSNTGELFF.

This chain connects TRBV6-1 to TRBJ1-5; D not resolved. Trimming shortened V by 7 bases and J by 1 base, and 14 bases separated the two germline ends. The CDR3 contains 15 residues. Per the germline V gene, CDR1 is MNHNS and CDR2 is SASEGT. The CDR3, as DNA: TGTGCCAGCATCTATACGCGGTCGAGCAATCAGCCCCAGCATTTT. This gives the protein CASIYTRSSNQPQHF.